The subject of this entry is one TCR beta chain. CDR3 size: 15 residues. Germline V gene sequence: CDR1 LGHDT, CDR2 YNNKEL (reference sequence). J was trimmed by 2 bases and V by 2 bases; bases with no gene match: 2. These data belong to a study of blood T cell repertoires in COVID-19. Study details: COVID-19 samples collected from the United States, Italy and Spain covered acute and convalescent phases. Sources were T cells, B-cell-depleted T cells, or PBMCs; the material itself was cDNA or gDNA.

Study processing details: For nucleated cells, counts were estimated from reference gene primer amplification. Sequencing used immunoSEQ multiplex PCR; TCRdb keeps in-frame clones, though not all of them. Clonal size and the V and J genes are those of that table, whereas D and trimming came from the DNA. The table shows fewer than 100,000 clones, with around 86% occurring only once. The receptor was derived from a woman of 80 years or more with acute or convalescent COVID-19. Sequencing used peripheral blood. J is TRBJ1-3 and V is TRBV3-1 (or the pseudogene TRBV3-2); TRBD1 matches 8 bases. The chain's CDR3 is CASSQQGATGNTIYF. The CDR3, as DNA: TGTGCCAGCAGCCAACAGGGGGCCACTGGAAACACCATATATTTT.